Each of the 32 T cell receptor beta chains below was sequenced from the same sample in a study of cytomegalovirus exposure and HLA in healthy donors. 60 Vbeta and 13 Jbeta primers were used in PCR. TCRdb keeps only in-frame clones here, not all; method: immunoSEQ multiplex PCR. The table has over 140,000 clones, approximately 84% seen once. Sequencing was performed on PBMCs. Receptor source: a man aged 25-40 years in good health and CMV-seropositive.

J is TRBJ2-5 and V is TRBV7-6; 9 nucleotides align to TRBD2. The J segment lost 4 bases and the V segment lost 1 base, leaving 13 bases of the junction unmatched. The CDR3 spans 18 residues. Per the germline V gene, CDR1 is SGHVS and CDR2 is FNYEAQ. This chain's CDR3 is CASSLVVSGRSLSETQYF. CDR3 coding DNA: TGTGCCAGCAGCTTAGTTGTGAGCGGGAGGTCCTTATCAGAGACCCAGTACTTC.

In its sample, this clone was seen once. This rearrangement joins TRBV10-3 to TRBJ1-2, with D maybe TRBD1 (5 bases). Germline values: CDR1 ENHRY, CDR2 SYGVKD. The CDR3 extends over 15 amino acids. V shed 3 bases and J shed 3 bases, with 14 bases lying between them. The chain's CDR3 is CAISDQGLAYYGYTF. DNA of the CDR3: TGTGCCATCAGTGATCAGGGACTCGCATACTATGGCTACACCTTC.

The V and J genes are TRBV6-6 and TRBJ1-2; no definite D call. There are 15 residues in the CDR3. CDR1 is MNHNY, CDR2 SVGAGI, per germline (reference sequence). Deletions cut 0 bases from V and 1 base from J, with 9 bases between. The DNA for the CDR3 is TGTGCCAGCAGTTACTCGGAGGGAGGTAACTATGGCTACACCTTC. Residues: CASSYSEGGNYGYTF.

The genes are TRBV5-4 and TRBJ2-7; 12 positions match TRBD2. This CDR3 is built from 15 residues. The V and J ends lost 4 bases and 2 bases, in that order; junction bases with no gene match: 4. CDR1 and CDR2 (germline): SGHNT, YYREEE (reference sequence). The CDR3 DNA sequence: TGTGCCAGCAGCCCTAGCGGGAGGGAAGCCTACGAGCAGTACTTC. Translation gives CASSPSGREAYEQYF.

This chain connects TRBV30 to TRBJ1-5; D is possibly TRBD1 (6 bases). CDR1 is GTSNPN, CDR2 SVGIG, per germline (reference sequence). The length of the CDR3 is 13 residues. Trimming left V 3 bases short and J 3 bases short, with 9 bases between. In nucleotides, the CDR3 is TGTGCCTGGAGGGCAGGGGACAATCAGCCCCAGCATTTT. Protein product: CAWRAGDNQPQHF.

This clone was seen just once. The V and J genes are TRBV18 and TRBJ1-6; D is perhaps TRBD1 (6 bases). The CDR3 length is 15 residues. Germline V lookup: CDR1 KGHSH, CDR2 LQKENI. V gave up 1 base and J gave up 8 bases, with 12 bases separating them. The CDR3 reads CASSPRDTLDSPLHF. CDR3 DNA sequence: TGTGCCAGCTCACCACGGGACACTCTGGATTCACCCCTCCACTTT.

The chain combines TRBV6-5 with TRBJ1-2; TRBD1 agrees at 9 bases. The V gene end was trimmed by 6 bases and the J gene end by 4 bases; junction bases not matched to a gene: 9. The CDR3 has 15 residues. The germline gives CDR1 MNHEY, CDR2 SVGAGI. For the CDR3, the DNA is TGTGCCAGCAGAGTAGCCCGGGACAGGGCCTATGGCTACACCTTC. It is translated as CASRVARDRAYGYTF.

J is TRBJ2-3 and V is TRBV2; 7 bases agree with TRBD2. CDR1 and CDR2 from the germline V gene are SNHLY and FYNNEI. The CDR3 is 15 amino acids. After removal of 4 bases from V and 4 bases from J, the junction contained 8 bases not matched to a gene. The DNA of the CDR3 is TGTGCCAGCAGTGCTGGCGGGAGTGGTGCAGATACGCAGTATTTT. This sequence encodes CASSAGGSGADTQYF.

The chain uses TRBV28 and TRBJ1-2, with 7 bases fitting TRBD1. Unmatched junction bases numbered 6, after V lost 8 bases and J lost 3 bases. Germline CDR1 reads MDHEN; CDR2 reads SYDVKM. This CDR3 region has 13 residues. The CDR3 bases are TGTGCCAGCGCCCAAGGGACAGACTATGGCTACACCTTC. Protein sequence: CASAQGTDYGYTF.

This clone was found once. The V call is TRBV5-1, the J call TRBJ1-3; D is perhaps TRBD1 (5 bases). The CDR3 length is 13 residues. CDR1 and CDR2 from the germline V gene are SGHRS and YFSETQ. Trimming took off 5 bases at V and 3 bases at J, with 9 bases between the two ends. CDR3 nucleotide sequence: TGCGCCAGCAGTCATGACAGTGGAAACACCATATATTTT. This sequence encodes CASSHDSGNTIYF. Filled out from reference TRBV5-1 and TRBJ1-3, the complete variable domain reads KAGVTQTPRYLIKTRGQQVTLSCSPISGHRSVSWYQQTPGQGLQFLFEYFSETQRNKGNFPGRFSGRQFSNSRSEMNVSTLELGDSALYLCASSHDSGNTIYFGEGSWLTVV.

In its sample, this clone was seen once. The chain joins TRBV2 to TRBJ2-1; the D gene is possibly TRBD1 (6 bases). Trimming pared 5 bases from V and 8 bases from J, leaving 13 bases between. CDR1 SNHLY and CDR2 FYNNEI come from the germline V gene. The CDR3 length is 13 residues. The CDR3 DNA follows: TGTGCCAGCAGTAGGACAGAGGCGGATGAGCAGTTCTTC. Translation: CASSRTEADEQFF.

The genes are TRBV5-5 and TRBJ2-5, with D maybe TRBD2 (5 bases). The J call could be wrong; TRBJ2-7 is a better fit for the DNA end. The germline gives CDR1 SGHKS, CDR2 YYEKEE (reference sequence). The CDR3 sequence is 14 residues long. The CDR3 nucleotides are TGTGCCAGCAGCTTGTTGACTGAGGGCTACGAGCAGTACTTC. As protein: CASSLLTEGYEQYF.

This chain uses TRBV27 with TRBJ2-2, with TRBD2 identical over 16 bases. CDR3 size: 19 residues. Germline values: CDR1 MNHEY, CDR2 SMNVEV (reference sequence). With 5 bases clipped from V and 8 bases from J, the junction kept 14 bases outside the gene matches. The CDR3, as DNA: TGTGCCAGCAGTCCCCTTCCCGGGACTAGCGGGAGGGCCGAGGGGGAGCTGTTTTTT. It translates to CASSPLPGTSGRAEGELFF.

In its sample, this clone was seen a few times. The chain recombines TRBV6-1 with TRBJ2-3, with TRBD2 matching 14 bases. J was trimmed by 4 bases and V by 6 bases; bases with no gene match: 3. CDR1 is MNHNS and CDR2 is SASEGT in the germline V gene. CDR3 length: 15 residues. In nucleotides, the CDR3 is TGTGCCAGCAGCCCGACTAGCGGGGGGGCAGATACGCAGTATTTT. Encoded protein: CASSPTSGGADTQYF.

This chain uses TRBV9 with TRBJ2-1; D not certain. V was cut by 3 bases and J by 5 bases, with 3 bases left in between. The germline gives CDR1 SGDLS, CDR2 YYNGEE. The CDR3 is 11 amino acids. CDR3 DNA: TGTGCCAGCAGCGCTGACAATGAGCAGTTCTTC. It specifies CASSADNEQFF.

This clone was counted only a few times. The rearrangement joins TRBV7-6 to TRBJ2-2; 8 nucleotides line up with TRBD2. Germline trimming cut 6 bases from V and 7 bases from J; bases unmatched to any gene: 10. Germline lookup yields CDR1 SGHVS and CDR2 FNYEAQ. This CDR3 comprises 15 residues. The CDR3, as DNA: TGTGCCAGCAGACGGACTAGCTCCGAAGTCGGGGAGCTGTTTTTT. Protein sequence: CASRRTSSEVGELFF.

V usage is TRBV28 and J usage is TRBJ2-3; 12 nucleotides match TRBD2. The junction had 3 bases not matched to a gene; V was cut back by 6 bases and J by 5 bases. The CDR3 sequence is 14 residues long. CDR1 and CDR2 from the germline V gene are MDHEN and SYDVKM. The CDR3 reads CASSTGLAGDTQYF. CDR3 DNA sequence: TGTGCCAGCAGCACGGGACTAGCGGGAGATACGCAGTATTTT.

The chain recombines TRBV10-3 with TRBJ2-3, with D perhaps matching TRBD2 (6 bases). Trimming left V 4 bases short and J 2 bases short, with 13 bases between. This CDR3 comprises 15 residues. Germline V gene lookup returns CDR1 ENHRY and CDR2 SYGVKD. Here the CDR3 DNA reads TGTGCCATCAGTGCCGGACTACTAAACACAGATACGCAGTATTTT. Translating it yields CAISAGLLNTDTQYF.

This CDR3 is CASSTPRLMRLGYSGANVLTF. In nucleotides, the CDR3 is TGTGCCAGCAGTACTCCCCGACTGATGCGACTAGGCTATTCTGGGGCCAACGTCCTGACTTTC. The chain couples TRBV28 to TRBJ2-6; possibly TRBD2 for D (6 bases). From germline, CDR1 is MDHEN and CDR2 SYDVKM. The CDR3 contains 21 residues. Trimming removed 5 bases at V and 1 base at J, with 27 bases between. Complete variable domain (other parts from reference TRBV28 and TRBJ2-6): DVKVTQSSRYLVKRTGEKVFLECVQDMDHENMFWYRQDPGLGLRLIYFSYDVKMKEKGDIPEGYSVSREKKERFSLILESASTNQTSMYLCASSTPRLMRLGYSGANVLTFGAGSRLTVL.

This clone appeared a single time. This chain uses TRBV27 with TRBJ1-5, with D possibly TRBD1 on 6 matching bases. Germline CDR1 is MNHEY and CDR2 is SMNVEV (reference sequence). CDR3 size: 13 residues. V lost 2 bases and J 5 bases, leaving 7 bases between the germline ends. Here the CDR3 DNA reads TGTGCCAGCAGTTTAGGGGGCGATCAGCCCCAGCATTTT. It encodes CASSLGGDQPQHF.

The rearrangement uses TRBV10-3 and TRBJ2-7, with TRBD1 matching over 10 bases. The CDR3 covers 14 residues. Trimming took 2 bases from V and 6 from J; bases not matched to a gene: 4. Germline-derived CDR1 and CDR2 are ENHRY and SYGVKD. CDR3 residues: CAISEGTGECEQYF. The CDR3 DNA reads TGTGCCATCAGTGAGGGGACAGGGGAGTGCGAGCAGTACTTC.

The chain links TRBV29-1 to TRBJ2-5; 10 nucleotides agree with TRBD2. In germline, CDR1 is SQVTM, CDR2 ANQGSEA. V was clipped by 7 bases and J by 4 bases; unmatched bases: 3. The CDR3 has 12 amino acids. The CDR3 region is CSGTSGVETQYF. CDR3 sequence (DNA): TGCAGCGGCACTAGCGGGGTAGAGACCCAGTACTTC.

The rearrangement links TRBV5-4 to TRBJ2-1, with 12 bases aligning to TRBD2. The CDR3 length is 15 residues. Germline V gene data show CDR1 as SGHNT and CDR2 as YYREEE (reference sequence). The V and J ends lost 0 bases and 8 bases, in that order; junction bases with no gene match: 3. Here the CDR3 DNA reads TGTGCCAGCAGCTTGGGGACTAGCGGGGTGTATGAGCAGTTCTTC. It translates to CASSLGTSGVYEQFF.

This sequence joins TRBV18 and TRBJ2-1; TRBD2 agrees at 11 bases. This CDR3 spans 16 amino acids. Germline-derived CDR1 and CDR2 are KGHSH and LQKENI. J was trimmed by 4 bases and V by 1 base; bases with no gene match: 3. The CDR3 region has the DNA TGTGCCAGCTCACCACTTCTAGCGGGAGGATACAATGAGCAGTTCTTC. The encoded protein is CASSPLLAGGYNEQFF.

The V and J genes are TRBV6-1 and TRBJ2-7; no clear D gene. Germline assignment: CDR1 MNHNS and CDR2 SASEGT. Trimming removed 5 bases at V and 2 bases at J, with 10 bases between. CDR3 length: 13 amino acids. The CDR3 DNA is TGTGCCAGCAGTAATGAAGCCGCCTACGAGCAGTACTTC. Its protein is CASSNEAAYEQYF.

The rearrangement uses TRBV6-1 and TRBJ1-6; D may be TRBD1 (6 bases). In germline, CDR1 is MNHNS, CDR2 SASEGT. The CDR3 has 15 residues. Trimming removed 6 bases from V and 3 bases from J, with 12 bases in between. CDR3 region: CASSSDSLYNSPLHF. The CDR3 DNA sequence: TGTGCCAGCAGCTCGGACAGTCTCTATAATTCACCCCTCCACTTT.

The rearrangement links TRBV6-5 to TRBJ2-7; TRBD2 matches 8 bases. J lost 3 bases, V lost 2 bases, and 6 bases had no gene match. Germline V lookup: CDR1 MNHEY, CDR2 SVGAGI. CDR3 length equals 15 residues. CDR3 protein: CASSYGRGVLYEQYF. DNA of the CDR3: TGTGCCAGCAGTTACGGGCGGGGGGTACTCTACGAGCAGTACTTC.

This clone was recorded once. The genes are TRBV30 and TRBJ2-4; D unclear. The CDR3 has 12 residues. Germline-derived CDR1 and CDR2 are GTSNPN and SVGIG (reference sequence). V was clipped by 3 bases and J by 9 bases, with 12 bases between them. Written as DNA, the CDR3 is TGTGCCTGGAGCCGCGGCAGAGGCATTCAGTACTTC. Translation: CAWSRGRGIQYF. Complete variable domain (other parts from reference TRBV30 and TRBJ2-4): SQTIHQWPATLVQPVGSPLSLECTVEGTSNPNLYWYRQAAGRGLQLLFYSVGIGQISSEVPQNLSASRPQDRQFILSSKKLLLSDSGFYLCAWSRGRGIQYFGAGTRLSVL.

The chain employs TRBV27 and TRBJ2-7, with D perhaps matching TRBD2 (5 bases). Germline CDR1 is MNHEY and CDR2 is SMNVEV (reference sequence). The CDR3 runs 13 residues. V was clipped by 1 base and J by 6 bases, with 10 bases between them. CDR3 in amino acids: CASSLLTGSEQYF. The CDR3, as DNA: TGTGCCAGCAGTTTATTAACGGGGAGCGAGCAGTACTTC.

The V and J genes are TRBV28 and TRBJ2-5, with a possible D match to TRBD1 (6 bases). The germline V and J ends were trimmed by 6 bases and 6 bases, with 14 bases remaining between them. Germline V CDR1 and CDR2: MDHEN, SYDVKM. This CDR3 spans 13 amino acids. The CDR3 here is CASRPQGRKTQYF. CDR3 DNA sequence: TGTGCCAGCAGACCACAGGGTCGGAAGACCCAGTACTTC.

The chain employs TRBV29-1 and TRBJ1-1; possibly TRBD1 for D (6 bases). V was shortened by 5 bases and J by 5 bases, with 9 bases between the two germline ends. This CDR3 contains 11 residues. CDR1 and CDR2 from the germline V gene are SQVTM and ANQGSEA. The CDR3 loop is CSVYRETEAFF. CDR3 sequence (DNA): TGCAGCGTTTACAGGGAAACTGAAGCTTTCTTT.

A note on this clone: The same CDR3 arises from other DNA sequences in this sample as well. The chain recombines TRBV5-1 with TRBJ1-3, with D unclear. The germline V gene encodes CDR1 SGHRS and CDR2 YFSETQ. CDR3 length: 14 residues. V lost 5 bases and J 0 bases, leaving 9 bases between the germline ends. The CDR3 bases are TGCGCCAGCAGTTCCGGGAGCTCTGGAAACACCATATATTTT. Amino acids: CASSSGSSGNTIYF.